This T cell receptor (beta chain) was identified during a study of T cells in Graves' hyperthyroidism and ophthalmopathy. A remark on this clonotype: Being one base from a much bigger clone, this may be a read error.

Amplified TCR beta CDR3 regions came from RNA transcripts. During a first-round RT-PCR of the TCR CDR3, the HTBI primer set was used. From the multiplex PCR reads, TCRdb called clonotypes with MiXCR, one entry per CDR3 protein. The table includes roughly 580,000 distinct CDR3 sequences, around 13% detected once. Germline CDR1 is GTSNPN and CDR2 is SVGIG (reference sequence). This CDR3 has 13 residues. The receptor was isolated from a woman in her 30s with Graves' hyperthyroidism that later progressed to Graves' ophthalmopathy. This chain connects TRBV30 to TRBJ1-3; D is unresolved. The sample comprised blood. Written as DNA, the CDR3 is TGTGCCTGGAGGACCCCCGGAGGAAACACCATACATTTT. This encodes CAWRTPGGNTIHF.